A single count supports the clone carrying this T cell receptor (beta chain). Its antigen is unknown. This CDR3 has 15 amino acids. In germline, CDR1 is KGHSH, CDR2 LQKENI. V gave up 5 bases and J gave up 3 bases, with 17 bases separating them. The source of the sample is a study of T cell responses to AZD1222 COVID-19 vaccine. General observations from the study: Donor demographics were predominantly white British with a female majority; clonal diversity may be underestimated. Nearly half of unique spike-specific TCRs reportedly avoided B.1.351 and B.1.1.7 mutated regions. Spike was spanned by vaccine-associated CD4 TCRs, with dominance at 160-218 and 743-854. Seropositive status at baseline applied to only six AZD1222 recipients.

This table comes from immunoSEQ multiplex PCR, and its TCRdb copy is limited to in-frame clones, with some not included. The sample lists under 150,000 clones; around 94% were seen once. The sequences come from peripheral blood, collected 28 days after the second AZD1222 dose. The chain couples TRBV18 to TRBJ2-7, with D possibly being TRBD2 (6 bases). This clonotype originated in an adult who received the AZD1222 COVID-19 vaccine. CDR3: CASSFLSGTDYEQYF. The CDR3, as DNA: TGTGCCAGCTCATTCCTTTCCGGGACTGACTACGAGCAGTACTTC. Looking up the rest from reference TRBV18 and TRBJ2-7 gives the full variable domain: NAGVMQNPRHLVRRRGQEARLRCSPMKGHSHVYWYRQLPEEGLKFMVYLQKENIIDESGMPKERFSAEFPKEGPSILRIQQVVRGDSAAYFCASSFLSGTDYEQYFGPGTRLTVT.